This T cell receptor (beta chain) emerged from a study of PD-1 blockade in classical Hodgkin lymphoma. The study, taken as a whole, reports: Diversity in CD4+ TCRs, unlike that measured in CD8+ TCRs, had risen significantly by C4D1.

Generated by immunoSEQ multiplex PCR, the TCRdb table keeps only in-frame clones and is missing some. There are around 90,000 clones in the sample; around 80% occur only once, and 9.4% lies in the top ten. Time point denoted: cycle 4 day 1 (C4D1), after more than five weeks of nivolumab. In every patient, relapse followed autologous stem cell transplantation, while exposure to brentuximab vedotin differed. Concerning this clone: Its antigen is undetermined.

This clonotype originated in a human donor with classical Hodgkin lymphoma. Material: peripheral blood mononuclear cells (PBMCs), obtained before the fourth cycle of nivolumab.

The CDR3 DNA reads TGTGCCAGCAGGCGACTCTCTGGGGGACAAGAGACCCAGTACTTC. This gives the protein CASRRLSGGQETQYF. The chain recombines TRBV6-5 with TRBJ2-5; D may correspond to TRBD1 or TRBD2 (5 bases each). The CDR3 has 15 amino acids. The ends were cut back, 6 bases at V and 2 bases at J, with 16 bases in the middle. Looked up from germline, CDR1 is MNHEY and CDR2 is SVGAGI.